This T cell receptor (beta chain) is drawn from a study of control samples from healthy donors and cancer patients. Generated by immunoSEQ multiplex PCR, the TCRdb table keeps only in-frame clones and is missing some. The table lists about 100,000 clones, roughly 92% of them singletons. The TCR comes from a human donor in good health. The donor label of this sample is uncertain. Sequenced material: blood.

CDR3 coding DNA: TGTGCCAGCTCACCAATACAAGATGTGCAGTTCTTC. It encodes CASSPIQDVQFF. J is TRBJ2-1 and V is TRBV18; D unclear. CDR3 size: 12 residues. The V and J ends lost 2 bases and 12 bases respectively, with 11 bases between them. Germline V gene sequence: CDR1 KGHSH, CDR2 LQKENI.